The text below deals with one T cell receptor (beta chain). The antigen it binds to is not known. No base qualities exist here, and no much larger clone lies one base off it. The germline V end is reduced by 3 bases and the J end by 3 bases; junction bases left unmatched: 8. There are 16 amino acids in the CDR3, from cysteine to phenylalanine inclusive. Only CDR3 DNA is held: 48 bases, read in frame from base 1. Based on the germline V gene (reference sequence), the CDR1 and CDR2 sequences are LNHDA and SQIVND. This sample stems from a study of T cell responses to AZD1222 COVID-19 vaccine (dated by TCRdb to 2020 to 2022). Describing the broader study: TCR sequencing was performed for 230 to 250 trial participants, of whom about 210 were given two doses of AZD1222 and around 25 were given two doses of MenACWY control vaccine. Trial participants were enrolled by age into 18-55, 56-69 and 70-plus year subgroups, with around 150, 28 and 57 TCR-sequenced participants respectively.

What this sample's time point label stands for: about 28 days (+/-7) after the second vaccine dose. The intended sense of this specimen's treatment or condition label: meningococcal conjugate vaccine given as trial control. The vaccinee samples were drawn from two UK trials, COV001 and COV002, one of which was a single-blind randomized controlled phase 2/3 trial testing AZD1222 (ChAdOx1 nCoV-19) in healthy adults. For TCRbeta chain sequencing, PBMC samples from trial participants were taken at day 0 and at day 28 after the second dose. The CDR3 regions of human TCRbeta chains were analyzed by immunosequencing. The study's processing was this. TCRs in the repertoires were compared against a reference library of SARS-CoV-2-specific TCRs that had been generated with the MIRA antigen-specificity platform. Breadth was defined as the fraction of unique TCRs that were SARS-CoV-2-associated. Depth was defined as the fraction of total T cells that were SARS-CoV-2-associated. Using the MIRA data, each spike-specific TCR was mapped to the spike region that the TCR reacts to and placed in a CD4 or CD8 class. Log10-transformed breadth and depth values were compared by one-way ANOVA with Sidak's multiple comparisons tests. TCRdb obtained this table from immuneACCESS and retained in-frame rearrangements with V and J assigned. These tables miss some clones; where compared with another copy, unresolved V genes account for less than half of the shortfall, and the remainder is unexplained. That table furnishes V, J and clone size, whereas the DNA furnished D and trimming. Here the sample has about 75,000 clones; approximately 90% occur a single time. More than 8% of the sample is in the top ten clones.

What the research found in general, with its limitations: Reportedly, close to half of the unique spike-specific TCRs recognized epitopes lying outside the regions that are mutated in the B.1.351 and B.1.1.7 variants. The 56-69-year group was small, and its depth increase did not reach significance, likely because of low power. Spike-specific TCR breadth and depth rose significantly after two AZD1222 doses compared with day 0 and with MenACWY recipients. Most participants were white British and females outnumbered males, and the authors suggested that clonal diversity may have been underestimated. Conclusions about previously exposed vaccinees are limited, since just 6 or 7 AZD1222 recipients were seropositive for SARS-CoV-2 at baseline. Because no day 14 peak-response samples were available, the repertoires could be characterized only after the peak T cell response. The whole spike protein was spanned by vaccine-associated CD4 TCRs, and dominant responses were seen in regions 160-218 and 743-854.

The sequenced sample was peripheral blood, obtained 28 days after the second dose of the MenACWY control vaccine. This clonotype was obtained from an adult who received the MenACWY meningococcal vaccine as a control. The chain is assembled from TRBV19 and TRBJ1-5; 7 central bases correspond to TRBD1. The CDR3 has the sequence CASSIWTGGTNQPQHF. The nucleotide sequence is given as TGTGCCAGTAGTATCTGGACAGGAGGTACCAATCAGCCCCAGCATTTT.